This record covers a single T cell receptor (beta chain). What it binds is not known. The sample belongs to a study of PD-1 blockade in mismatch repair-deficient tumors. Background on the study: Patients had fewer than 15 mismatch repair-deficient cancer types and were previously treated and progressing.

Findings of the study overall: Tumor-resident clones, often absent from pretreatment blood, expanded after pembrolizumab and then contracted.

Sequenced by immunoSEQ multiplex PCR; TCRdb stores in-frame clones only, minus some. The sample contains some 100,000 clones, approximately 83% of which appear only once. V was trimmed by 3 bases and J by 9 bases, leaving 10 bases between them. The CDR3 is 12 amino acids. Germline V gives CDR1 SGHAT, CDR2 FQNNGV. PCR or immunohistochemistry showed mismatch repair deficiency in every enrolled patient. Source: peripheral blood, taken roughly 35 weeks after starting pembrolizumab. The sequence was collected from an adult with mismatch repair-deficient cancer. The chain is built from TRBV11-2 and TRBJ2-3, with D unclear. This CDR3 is CASSLFEDTQYF. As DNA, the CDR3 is TGTGCCAGCAGCTTGTTCGAAGACACGCAGTATTTT.